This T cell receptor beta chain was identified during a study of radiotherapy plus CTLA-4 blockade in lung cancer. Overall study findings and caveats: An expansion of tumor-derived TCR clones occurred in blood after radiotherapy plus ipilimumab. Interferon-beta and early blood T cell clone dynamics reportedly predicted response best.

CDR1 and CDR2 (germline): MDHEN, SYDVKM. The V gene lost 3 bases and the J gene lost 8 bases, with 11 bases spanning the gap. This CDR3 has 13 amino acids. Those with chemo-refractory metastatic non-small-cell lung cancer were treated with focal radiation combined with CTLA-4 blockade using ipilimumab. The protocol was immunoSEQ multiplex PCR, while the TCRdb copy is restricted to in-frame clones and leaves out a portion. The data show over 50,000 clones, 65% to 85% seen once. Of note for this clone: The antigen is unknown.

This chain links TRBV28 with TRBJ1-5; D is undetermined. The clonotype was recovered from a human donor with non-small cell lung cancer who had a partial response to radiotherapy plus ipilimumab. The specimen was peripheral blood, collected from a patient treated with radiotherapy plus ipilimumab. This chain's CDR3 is CASSLTAGEPQHF. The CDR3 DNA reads TGTGCCAGCAGTTTGACGGCAGGTGAGCCCCAGCATTTT.